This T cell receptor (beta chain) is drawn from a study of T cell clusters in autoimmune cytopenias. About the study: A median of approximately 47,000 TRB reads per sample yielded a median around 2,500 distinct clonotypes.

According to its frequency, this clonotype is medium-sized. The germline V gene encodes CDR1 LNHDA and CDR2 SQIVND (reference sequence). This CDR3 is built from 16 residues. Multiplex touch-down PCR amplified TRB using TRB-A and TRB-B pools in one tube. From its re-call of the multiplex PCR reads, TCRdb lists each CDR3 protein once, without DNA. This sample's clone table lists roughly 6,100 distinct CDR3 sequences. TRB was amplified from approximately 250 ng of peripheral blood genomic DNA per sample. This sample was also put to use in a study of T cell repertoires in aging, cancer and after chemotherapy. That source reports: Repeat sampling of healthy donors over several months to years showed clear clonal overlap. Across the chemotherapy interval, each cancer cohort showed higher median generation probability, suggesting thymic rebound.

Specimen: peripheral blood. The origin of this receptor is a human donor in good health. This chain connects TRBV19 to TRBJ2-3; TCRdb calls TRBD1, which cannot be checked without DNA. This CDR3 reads CASSTSYRGGADTQYF.